What follows describes a single T cell receptor (beta chain). The CDR3 loop spans 17 amino acids. V shed 4 bases and J 7 bases; nucleotides not matched to a gene: 16. Per the germline V gene, CDR1 is SGHDT and CDR2 is YYEEEE. The entry originates in a study of control samples from healthy donors and cancer patients. Measured with immunoSEQ multiplex PCR; TCRdb has only the in-frame clones, and not every one. The sample holds tens of thousands of clones, 85% to 90% seen once. V usage is TRBV5-6 and J usage is TRBJ1-5, with 8 bases lining up with TRBD1. Sequenced input: blood. The origin of this receptor is a middle-aged man in good health. CDR3 nucleotides: TGTGCCAGCAGCCCCATGACAGGGGCCCGCCGGGGGCAGCCCCAGCATTTT. Amino acid sequence: CASSPMTGARRGQPQHF.